These 5 T cell receptor beta chains were sequenced from one sample in a study of blood T cell repertoires in COVID-19. Sequencing used immunoSEQ multiplex PCR; TCRdb keeps in-frame clones, though not all of them. The sample holds approximately 170,000 clones; over 65% are singletons and the top ten take around 2.9%. Sequenced: peripheral blood. These receptors were collected from a woman older than 75 with acute or convalescent COVID-19.

In this sample, this clone turned up a few times. V and J are TRBV4-1 and TRBJ1-6; D not certain. V lost 1 base and J lost 9, with 19 bases in between. CDR3 size: 17 residues. CDR1 is MGHRA, CDR2 YSYEKL, per germline. This chain's CDR3 is CASSQGSGRRLGSPLHF. In DNA form, the CDR3 reads TGCGCCAGCAGCCAAGGATCGGGCAGGAGGCTTGGTTCACCCCTCCACTTT.

The chain recombines TRBV7-2 with TRBJ2-5, with a possible D match to TRBD2 (5 bases). Germline V gene sequence: CDR1 SGHTA, CDR2 FQGNSA. CDR3 size: 14 residues. V lost 1 base, J lost 2 bases, and 8 bases lay in between. CDR3 residues: CASSLESGQETQYF. The CDR3 bases are TGTGCCAGCAGCTTAGAATCGGGGCAAGAGACCCAGTACTTC. The full variable domain, with the rest looked up from reference TRBV7-2 and TRBJ2-5, is GAGVSQSPSNKVTEKGKDVELRCDPISGHTALYWYRQSLGQGLEFLIYFQGNSAPDKSGLPSDRFSAERTGGSVSTLTIQRTQQEDSAVYLCASSLESGQETQYFGPGTRLLVL.

In its sample, this clone was seen many times. This sequence joins TRBV27 and TRBJ2-1; 9 bases are shared with TRBD2. V trimming: 7 bases; J trimming: 1 base; junction bases outside the gene matches: 11. This CDR3 has 17 amino acids. Germline CDR1 reads MNHEY; CDR2 reads SMNVEV (reference sequence). The CDR3 protein is CASTREAGGLSYNEQFF. For the CDR3, the DNA is TGTGCCAGCACCAGGGAGGCGGGAGGGCTATCCTACAATGAGCAGTTCTTC.

This clone was counted between two and nine times. The V call is TRBV10-2, the J call TRBJ1-1, with D hard to call. The germline V and J ends were trimmed by 3 bases and 8 bases, with 10 bases remaining between them. CDR3 length: 12 amino acids. Germline V gene sequence: CDR1 WSHSY, CDR2 SAAADI. This chain's CDR3 is CASSERFGEAFF. CDR3 DNA sequence: TGCGCCAGCAGTGAAAGGTTCGGGGAAGCTTTCTTT.

The table lists this clone with a few counts. This CDR3 reads CASGEAGEATDTQYF. For the CDR3, the DNA is TGTGCCAGTGGGGAAGCGGGAGAGGCTACAGATACGCAGTATTTT. J is TRBJ2-3 and V is TRBV19, with 8 bases fitting TRBD2. Germline V gene sequence: CDR1 LNHDA, CDR2 SQIVND (reference sequence). J lost 3 bases, V lost 8 bases, and 10 bases had no gene match. This CDR3 spans 15 amino acids.